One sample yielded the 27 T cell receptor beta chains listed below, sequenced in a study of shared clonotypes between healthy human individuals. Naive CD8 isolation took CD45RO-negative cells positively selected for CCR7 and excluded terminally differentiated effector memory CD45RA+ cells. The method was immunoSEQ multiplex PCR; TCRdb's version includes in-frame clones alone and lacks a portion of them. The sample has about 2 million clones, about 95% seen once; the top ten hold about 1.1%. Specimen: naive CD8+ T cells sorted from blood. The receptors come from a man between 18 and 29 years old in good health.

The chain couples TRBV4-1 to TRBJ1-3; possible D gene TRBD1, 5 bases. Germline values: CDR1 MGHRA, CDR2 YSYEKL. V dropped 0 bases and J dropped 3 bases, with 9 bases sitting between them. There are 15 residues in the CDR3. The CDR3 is CASSQERQGGNTIYF. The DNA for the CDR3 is TGCGCCAGCAGCCAAGAACGGCAGGGTGGAAACACCATATATTTT.

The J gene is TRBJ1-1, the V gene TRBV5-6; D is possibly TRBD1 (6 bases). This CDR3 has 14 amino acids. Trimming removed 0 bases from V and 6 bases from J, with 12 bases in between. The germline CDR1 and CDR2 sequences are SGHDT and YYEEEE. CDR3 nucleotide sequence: TGTGCCAGCAGCTTGGAAGGACAGCAGCCTGAAGCTTTCTTT. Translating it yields CASSLEGQQPEAFF. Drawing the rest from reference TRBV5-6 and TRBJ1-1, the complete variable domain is DAGVTQSPTHLIKTRGQQVTLRCSPKSGHDTVSWYQQALGQGPQFIFQYYEEEERQRGNFPDRFSGHQFPNYSSELNVNALLLGDSALYLCASSLEGQQPEAFFGQGTRLTVV.

The CDR3 sequence: CATATSGRPTFNEQFF. CDR3 nucleotides: TGTGCCACCGCGACTAGCGGGAGGCCAACTTTCAATGAGCAGTTCTTC. The chain combines TRBV27 with TRBJ2-1, with 13 bases that match TRBD2. The CDR3 length is 16 residues. Per germline, CDR1 MNHEY and CDR2 SMNVEV (reference sequence). V was pared by 10 bases and J by 6 bases, with 12 bases of the junction left unmatched.

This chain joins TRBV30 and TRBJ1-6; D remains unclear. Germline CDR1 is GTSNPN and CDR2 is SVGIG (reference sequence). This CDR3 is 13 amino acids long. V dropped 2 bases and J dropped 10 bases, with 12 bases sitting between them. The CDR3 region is CAWSQAEGSPLHF. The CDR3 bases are TGTGCCTGGAGTCAAGCGGAAGGGTCACCCCTCCACTTT.

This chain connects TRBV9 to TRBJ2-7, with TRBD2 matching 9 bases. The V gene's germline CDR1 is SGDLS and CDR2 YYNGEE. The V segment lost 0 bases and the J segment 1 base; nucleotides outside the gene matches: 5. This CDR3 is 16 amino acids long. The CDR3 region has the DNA TGTGCCAGCAGCGTAGGTAGCGGGGGAGTGTCCTACGAGCAGTACTTC. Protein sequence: CASSVGSGGVSYEQYF.

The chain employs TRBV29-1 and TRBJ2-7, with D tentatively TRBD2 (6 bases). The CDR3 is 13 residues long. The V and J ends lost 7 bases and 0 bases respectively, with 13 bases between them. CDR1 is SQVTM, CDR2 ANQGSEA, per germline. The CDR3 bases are TGCAGCGCCTGGGGACTGAGCTCCTACGAGCAGTACTTC. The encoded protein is CSAWGLSSYEQYF.

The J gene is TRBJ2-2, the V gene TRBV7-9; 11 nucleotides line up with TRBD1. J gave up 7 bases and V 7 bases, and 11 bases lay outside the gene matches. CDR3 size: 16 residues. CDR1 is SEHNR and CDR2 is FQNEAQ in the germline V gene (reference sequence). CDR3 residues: CASTHLGTGGIGELFF. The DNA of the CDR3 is TGTGCCAGCACCCACCTGGGGACAGGGGGAATCGGGGAGCTGTTTTTT.

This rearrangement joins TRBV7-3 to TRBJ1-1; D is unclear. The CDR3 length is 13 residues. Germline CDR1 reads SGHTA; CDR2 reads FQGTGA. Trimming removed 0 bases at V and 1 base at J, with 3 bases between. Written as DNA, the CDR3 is TGTGCCAGCAGCTTAACGTCGAACACTGAAGCTTTCTTT. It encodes CASSLTSNTEAFF.

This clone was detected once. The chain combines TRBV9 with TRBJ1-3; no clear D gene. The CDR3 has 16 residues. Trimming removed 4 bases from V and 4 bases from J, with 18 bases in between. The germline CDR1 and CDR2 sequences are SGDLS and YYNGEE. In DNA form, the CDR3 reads TGTGCCAGCAGCTCCACGTCTAGTTCCTTGGGAAACACCATATATTTT. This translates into CASSSTSSSLGNTIYF.

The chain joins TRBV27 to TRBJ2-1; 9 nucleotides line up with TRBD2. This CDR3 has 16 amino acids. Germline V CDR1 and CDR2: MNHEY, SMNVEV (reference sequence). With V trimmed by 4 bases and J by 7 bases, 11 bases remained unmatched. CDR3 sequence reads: CASSSYSGGTRNEQFF. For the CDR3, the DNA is TGTGCCAGCAGTTCCTATAGCGGGGGTACGCGAAATGAGCAGTTCTTC.

The CDR3 DNA reads TGCGCCAGCAGCCAAGGGACAGTCTACAATGAGCAGTTCTTC. As protein: CASSQGTVYNEQFF. V usage is TRBV4-1 and J usage is TRBJ2-1; D might be TRBD1 (6 bases). The V and J ends lost 1 base and 3 bases respectively, with 7 bases between them. The CDR3 spans 14 residues. Germline loops: CDR1 MGHRA, CDR2 YSYEKL.

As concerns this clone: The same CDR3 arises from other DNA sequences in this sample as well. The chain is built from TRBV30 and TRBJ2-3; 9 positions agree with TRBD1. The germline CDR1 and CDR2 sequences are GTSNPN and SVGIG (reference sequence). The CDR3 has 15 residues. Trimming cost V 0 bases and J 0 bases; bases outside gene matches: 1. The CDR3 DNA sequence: TGTGCCTGGAGTGTGGGGACAGGGAGCACAGATACGCAGTATTTT. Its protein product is CAWSVGTGSTDTQYF.

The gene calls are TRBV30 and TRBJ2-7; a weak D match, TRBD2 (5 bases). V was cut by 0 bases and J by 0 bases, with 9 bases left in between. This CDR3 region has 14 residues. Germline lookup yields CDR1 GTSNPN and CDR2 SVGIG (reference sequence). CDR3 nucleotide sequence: TGTGCCTGGAGTGTAGAGGGCCTCTCCTACGAGCAGTACTTC. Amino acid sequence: CAWSVEGLSYEQYF. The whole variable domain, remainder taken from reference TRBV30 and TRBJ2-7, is SQTIHQWPATLVQPVGSPLSLECTVEGTSNPNLYWYRQAAGRGLQLLFYSVGIGQISSEVPQNLSASRPQDRQFILSSKKLLLSDSGFYLCAWSVEGLSYEQYFGPGTRLTVT.

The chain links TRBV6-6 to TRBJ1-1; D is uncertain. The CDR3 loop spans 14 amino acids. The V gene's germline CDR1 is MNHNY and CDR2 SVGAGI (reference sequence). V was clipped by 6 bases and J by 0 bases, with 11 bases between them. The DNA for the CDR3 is TGTGCCAGCAGGCCAGTAGCGCTGAACACTGAAGCTTTCTTT. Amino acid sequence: CASRPVALNTEAFF.

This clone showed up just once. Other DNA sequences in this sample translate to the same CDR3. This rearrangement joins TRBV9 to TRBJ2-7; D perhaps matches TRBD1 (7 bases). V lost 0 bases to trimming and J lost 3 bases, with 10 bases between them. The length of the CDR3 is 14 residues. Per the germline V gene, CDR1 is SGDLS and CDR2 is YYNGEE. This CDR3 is CASSVGQGGYEQYF. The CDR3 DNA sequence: TGTGCCAGCAGCGTAGGACAGGGAGGCTACGAGCAGTACTTC.

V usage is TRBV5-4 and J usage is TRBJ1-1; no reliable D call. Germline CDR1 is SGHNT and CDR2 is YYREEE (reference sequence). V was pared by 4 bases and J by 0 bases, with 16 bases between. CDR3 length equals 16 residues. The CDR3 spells CASSPYVALMNTEAFF. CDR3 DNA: TGTGCCAGCAGCCCGTACGTTGCGCTGATGAACACTGAAGCTTTCTTT.

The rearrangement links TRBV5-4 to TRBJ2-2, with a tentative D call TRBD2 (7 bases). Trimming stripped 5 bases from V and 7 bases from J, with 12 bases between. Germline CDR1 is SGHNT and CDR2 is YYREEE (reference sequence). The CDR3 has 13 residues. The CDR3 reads CASRGLGGGELFF. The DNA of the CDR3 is TGTGCCAGCAGAGGACTAGGGGGCGGGGAGCTGTTTTTT.

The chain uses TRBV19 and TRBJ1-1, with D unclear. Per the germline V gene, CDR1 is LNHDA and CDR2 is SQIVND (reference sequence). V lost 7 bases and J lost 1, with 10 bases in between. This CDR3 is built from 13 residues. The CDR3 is CASTQATNTEAFF. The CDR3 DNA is TGTGCCAGTACCCAGGCCACGAACACTGAAGCTTTCTTT. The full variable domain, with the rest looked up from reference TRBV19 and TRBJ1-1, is DGGITQSPKYLFRKEGQNVTLSCEQNLNHDAMYWYRQDPGQGLRLIYYSQIVNDFQKGDIAEGYSVSREKKESFPLTVTSAQKNPTAFYLCASTQATNTEAFFGQGTRLTVV.

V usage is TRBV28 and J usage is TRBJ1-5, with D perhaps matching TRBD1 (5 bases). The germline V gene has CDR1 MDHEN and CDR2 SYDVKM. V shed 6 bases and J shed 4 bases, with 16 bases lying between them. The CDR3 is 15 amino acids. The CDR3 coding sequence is TGTGCCAGCAGCCCCCTTGGGGGGGAGAATCAGCCCCAGCATTTT. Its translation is CASSPLGGENQPQHF.

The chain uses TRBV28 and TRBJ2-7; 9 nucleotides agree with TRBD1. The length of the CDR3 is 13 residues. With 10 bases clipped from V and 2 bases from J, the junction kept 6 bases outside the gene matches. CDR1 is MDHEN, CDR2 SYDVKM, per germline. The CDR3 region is CAIGTGQTYEQYF. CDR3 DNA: TGTGCCATCGGGACAGGGCAAACCTACGAGCAGTACTTC.

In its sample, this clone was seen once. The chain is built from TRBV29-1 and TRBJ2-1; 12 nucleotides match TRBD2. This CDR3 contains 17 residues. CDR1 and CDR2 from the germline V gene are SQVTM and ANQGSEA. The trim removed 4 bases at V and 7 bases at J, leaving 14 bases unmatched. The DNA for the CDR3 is TGCAGCGTTGTGGGCCTAGCGGGAGGGCCTCCGGGGAATGAGCAGTTCTTC. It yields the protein CSVVGLAGGPPGNEQFF.

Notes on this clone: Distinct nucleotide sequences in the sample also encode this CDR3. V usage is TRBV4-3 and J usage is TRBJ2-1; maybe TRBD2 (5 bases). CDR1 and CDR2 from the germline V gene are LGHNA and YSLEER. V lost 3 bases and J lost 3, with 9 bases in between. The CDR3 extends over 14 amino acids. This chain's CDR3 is CASSQGSNYNEQFF. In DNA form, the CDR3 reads TGCGCCAGCAGCCAGGGGAGTAACTACAATGAGCAGTTCTTC.

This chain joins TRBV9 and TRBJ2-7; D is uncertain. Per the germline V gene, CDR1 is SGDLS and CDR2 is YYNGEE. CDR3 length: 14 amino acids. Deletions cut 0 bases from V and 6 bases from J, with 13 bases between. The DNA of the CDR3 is TGTGCCAGCAGCGTAGACAGCATTTGGTCCGAGCAGTACTTC. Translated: CASSVDSIWSEQYF.

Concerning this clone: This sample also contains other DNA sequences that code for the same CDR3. The CDR3: CSVDDGSSYEQYF. DNA of the CDR3: TGCAGCGTTGATGACGGAAGCTCCTACGAGCAGTACTTC. The chain has TRBV29-1 and TRBJ2-7; the D is unclear. There are 13 residues in the CDR3. The germline V and J ends were trimmed by 3 bases and 0 bases, with 9 bases remaining between them. CDR1 and CDR2 (germline): SQVTM, ANQGSEA.

CDR3 residues: CASRVTSGGVNEQFF. The CDR3 region has the DNA TGTGCCAGTAGAGTAACTAGCGGGGGGGTCAATGAGCAGTTCTTC. The chain uses TRBV19 and TRBJ2-1, with 13 bases identical to TRBD2. The CDR3 runs to 15 residues. Germline loops: CDR1 LNHDA, CDR2 SQIVND (reference sequence). Trimming at V came to 6 bases and at J to 6 bases, leaving 5 bases not matched to a gene.

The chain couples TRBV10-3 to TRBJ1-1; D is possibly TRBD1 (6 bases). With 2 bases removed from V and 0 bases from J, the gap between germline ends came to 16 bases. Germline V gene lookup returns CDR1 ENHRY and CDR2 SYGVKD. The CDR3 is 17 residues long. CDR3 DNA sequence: TGTGCCATCAGTGAGAGCCGGGACACAATTCTGAACACTGAAGCTTTCTTT. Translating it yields CAISESRDTILNTEAFF.

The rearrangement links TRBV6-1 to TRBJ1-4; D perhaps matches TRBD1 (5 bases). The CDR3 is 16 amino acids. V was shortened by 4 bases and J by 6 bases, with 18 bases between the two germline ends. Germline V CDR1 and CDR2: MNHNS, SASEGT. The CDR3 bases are TGTGCCAGCAGTGCCCTCTGGGGGGATGACGATGAAAAACTGTTTTTT. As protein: CASSALWGDDDEKLFF.